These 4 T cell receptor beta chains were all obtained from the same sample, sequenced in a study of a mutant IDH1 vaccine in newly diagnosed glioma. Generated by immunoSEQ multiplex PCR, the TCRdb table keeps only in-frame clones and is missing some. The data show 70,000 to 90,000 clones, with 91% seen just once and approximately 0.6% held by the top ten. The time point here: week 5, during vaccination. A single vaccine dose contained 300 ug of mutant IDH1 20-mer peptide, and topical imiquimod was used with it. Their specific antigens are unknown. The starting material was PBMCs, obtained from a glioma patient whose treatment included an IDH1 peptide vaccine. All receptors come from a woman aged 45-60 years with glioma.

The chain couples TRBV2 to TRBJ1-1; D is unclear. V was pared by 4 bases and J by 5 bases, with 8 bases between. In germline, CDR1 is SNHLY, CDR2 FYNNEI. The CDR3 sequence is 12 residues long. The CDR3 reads CASSAEETEAFF. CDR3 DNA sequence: TGTGCCAGCAGTGCCGAGGAAACTGAAGCTTTCTTT.

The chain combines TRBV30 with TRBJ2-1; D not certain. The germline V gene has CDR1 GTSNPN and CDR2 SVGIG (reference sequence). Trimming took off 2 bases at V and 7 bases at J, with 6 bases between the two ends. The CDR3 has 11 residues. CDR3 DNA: TGTGCCTGGAGTTTCAGGAATGAGCAGTTCTTC. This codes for CAWSFRNEQFF.

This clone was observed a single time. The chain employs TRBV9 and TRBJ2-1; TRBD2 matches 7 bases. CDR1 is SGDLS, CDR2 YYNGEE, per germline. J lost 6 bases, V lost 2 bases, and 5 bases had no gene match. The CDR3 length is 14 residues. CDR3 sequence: CASSVGGPLNEQFF. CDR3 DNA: TGTGCCAGCAGCGTGGGAGGGCCTCTCAATGAGCAGTTCTTC.

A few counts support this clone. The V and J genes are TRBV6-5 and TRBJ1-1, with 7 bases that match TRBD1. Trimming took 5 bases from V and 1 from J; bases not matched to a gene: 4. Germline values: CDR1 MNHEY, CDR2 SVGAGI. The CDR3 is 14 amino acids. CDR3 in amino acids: CASSRRTGNTEAFF. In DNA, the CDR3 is TGTGCCAGCAGTCGAAGGACAGGGAACACTGAAGCTTTCTTT.